The TCR beta chain under discussion was sequenced for a study of post-analysis software for immune sequencing data (dated by TCRdb to between 2015 and 2016). Background for the entire study: Disease courses on record covered relapsing-remitting, secondary progressive and progressive-relapsing multiple sclerosis, though some patients had no subtype annotation. The patient repertoires were set against about 12 previously published healthy control repertoires from donors whose ages ranged from about 6 to 26 years. A subset of samples was prepared in parallel using single-end sample barcoding, then pooled and co-amplified after Illumina adapter ligation. Broad study findings and their caveats: Roughly 5 TRBV segments, including TRBV5-6, TRBV5-1 and TRBV20-1, were significantly more frequent in patients than controls. Significantly lower normalized Chao1 diversity was found in multiple sclerosis patients than in controls, suggesting substantial peripheral T-cell clonal expansion. When samples were clustered directly using the F measure, samples prepared in the same batch co-clustered strongly, which prompted a batch-effect correction. The control group was slightly older than the multiple sclerosis patient group.

The library was produced with PCR. Sequenced using an Illumina HiSeq 2500. To reduce PCR and sequencing biases, unique molecular identifiers were incorporated into the TCR beta cDNA libraries. Per 1 to 10 million input T cells, roughly 0.5 million cDNA molecules were obtained, such that each molecule approximated one T cell. The patient libraries were prepared and sequenced with the same protocol used for the earlier healthy control dataset. Samples belonging to the same batch were prepared together, multiplexed and sequenced on a shared HiSeq lane. In the source study's methods: MIGEC was used to process the raw barcoded reads, and molecular identifier groups with only a single read were discarded before consensus assembly and CDR3 extraction. Clonotype tables were post-analysed with VDJtools, normalizing diversity by down-sampling all datasets to the smallest sample size. To correct batch-related cross-sample contamination, repertoire overlap clustering matched CDR3 amino acid sequences but not nucleotide sequences. TCRdb reworked the public reads: Q25 trimming with fastp, MiXCR clone assembly, productive beta chains retained. Rows are unified per CDR3 protein, each entry keeping the most common DNA and genes. These V and J calls are TCRdb output, not the study's own analysis. Recorded for this sample are approximately 730,000 distinct CDR3 sequences; 30% of them occurred a single time. Under 0.7% of the sample rests with the top ten.

To demonstrate the VDJtools post-analysis software, the study profiled TCR beta repertoires from the peripheral blood of about a dozen young patients with multiple sclerosis. Multiple sclerosis patients were children and adolescents aged roughly 6 to 17 years. From cysteine to phenylalanine, the CDR3 is 14 amino acids long. Of all the DNA, just the CDR3 is kept, 42 bases in frame from base 1. Trimming at the junction amounts to 5 bases on V and 0 bases on J, and the germline ends lie 9 bases apart. A few counts support this clonotype. Its antigen target is currently unknown. One base away there is no much larger clone; base qualities are not given.

Sequenced: blood. The sequence derives from a girl aged 10 to 17 with multiple sclerosis. The chain uses TRBV12-3 or TRBV12-4 and TRBJ2-3, with the D gene too uncertain to name. The CDR3 region reads CASSARASTDTQYF. The DNA sequence reads TGTGCCAGCAGTGCACGTGCTAGCACAGATACGCAGTATTTT.